A single sample is the source of the 14 T cell receptor beta chains below, sequenced in a study of beta chain features in type 1 diabetes. Findings of the study overall: TCRB CDR3s from Type 1 diabetes patients were moderately but significantly shorter in all four CD4+ subsets.

Antigen specificity for these receptors is unknown. Expressed TCRB transcripts were sequenced because the isolated RNA had all been reverse transcribed beforehand. Measured with immunoSEQ multiplex PCR; TCRdb has only the in-frame clones, and not every one. This table holds some 270,000 clones, roughly 11% found once. The sequenced sample was naive CD4+ T cells from blood. These receptors were collected from a man aged 25-45 years with type 1 diabetes.

The chain couples TRBV28 to TRBJ1-1; 8 bases are shared with TRBD1. V lost 8 bases, J lost 3 bases, and 14 bases stayed unmatched. The CDR3 loop spans 16 amino acids. Germline lookup yields CDR1 MDHEN and CDR2 SYDVKM. The CDR3 nucleotides read TGTGCCAGCGGAGAAGTGGACAGGGTAGTTGACACTGAAGCTTTCTTT. Translated: CASGEVDRVVDTEAFF.

This chain links TRBV5-1 with TRBJ2-5; possible D gene TRBD1, 5 bases. The CDR3 extends over 17 amino acids. Trimming left V 0 bases short and J 2 bases short, with 17 bases between. CDR1 and CDR2 from the germline V gene are SGHRS and YFSETQ. CDR3 DNA sequence: TGCGCCAGCAGCTTGGGGGCCAGGGTTAGTCCTCAAGAGACCCAGTACTTC. This translates into CASSLGARVSPQETQYF.

This clone was detected a few times. This chain joins TRBV29-1 and TRBJ2-5; D might be TRBD2 (5 bases). This CDR3 contains 12 residues. Germline V gives CDR1 SQVTM, CDR2 ANQGSEA. Trimming removed 2 bases from V and 5 bases from J, with 9 bases in between. CDR3 residues: CSVENGEETQYF. CDR3 sequence (DNA): TGCAGCGTTGAAAACGGGGAGGAGACCCAGTACTTC.

A few counts support this clone. This chain connects TRBV7-2 to TRBJ1-4; the D is unclear. Germline lookup yields CDR1 SGHTA and CDR2 FQGNSA. V lost 2 bases, J lost 5 bases, and 6 bases lay in between. CDR3 size: 13 residues. The CDR3 DNA reads as TGTGCCAGCAGCTTAAACAGAAATGAAAAACTGTTTTTT. Translating it yields CASSLNRNEKLFF.

Regarding this clone: The same CDR3 also results from other DNA sequences found in this sample. In DNA, the CDR3 is TGCGCCAGCAGCCAGGGGGACAGATACAATGAGCAGTTCTTC. Its protein product is CASSQGDRYNEQFF. The gene calls are TRBV4-3 and TRBJ2-1; 7 bases line up with TRBD1. The germline V gene encodes CDR1 LGHNA and CDR2 YSLEER. The CDR3 extends over 14 amino acids. Unmatched junction bases numbered 3, after V lost 3 bases and J lost 4 bases.

The chain is built from TRBV7-2 and TRBJ2-2; D possibly corresponds to TRBD1 (6 bases). The CDR3 contains 15 residues. CDR1 SGHTA and CDR2 FQGNSA come from the germline V gene. Trimming took off 4 bases at V and 4 bases at J, with 13 bases between the two ends. CDR3 coding DNA: TGTGCCAGCAGCTCGGGCCAGGGGTCCACCGGGGAGCTGTTTTTT. Its protein product is CASSSGQGSTGELFF.

The genes are TRBV6-5 and TRBJ2-6, with D hard to call. This CDR3 spans 13 amino acids. V lost 2 bases and J 4 bases, leaving 3 bases between the germline ends. CDR1 is MNHEY, CDR2 SVGAGI, per germline. The CDR3 sequence: CASSYPGANVLTF. CDR3 nucleotides: TGTGCCAGCAGTTACCCGGGGGCCAACGTCCTGACTTTC.

This chain links TRBV5-1 with TRBJ2-1; 9 nucleotides align to TRBD2. V trimming: 1 base; J trimming: 4 bases; junction bases outside the gene matches: 3. Germline loops: CDR1 SGHRS, CDR2 YFSETQ. The CDR3 consists of 15 residues. CDR3: CASSLLAGLYNEQFF. The CDR3 DNA is TGCGCCAGCAGCTTGCTAGCGGGGCTATACAATGAGCAGTTCTTC.

This clone occurred a few times. The gene calls are TRBV7-2 and TRBJ2-1; TRBD2 is a possible D gene (6 bases). Germline V lookup: CDR1 SGHTA, CDR2 FQGNSA. This CDR3 contains 15 residues. V dropped 5 bases and J dropped 3 bases, with 14 bases sitting between them. The CDR3 DNA reads TGTGCCAGCAGCCTCCGGGAGCAGAGCTACAATGAGCAGTTCTTC. Translating gives CASSLREQSYNEQFF.

This clone was found a few times. The chain carries TRBV14 and TRBJ2-5, with a tentative D call TRBD1 (6 bases). Trimming removed 4 bases at V and 5 bases at J, with 14 bases between. The CDR3 loop spans 14 amino acids. In germline, CDR1 is SGHDN, CDR2 FVKESK. The CDR3 is CASSRSGVAETQYF. The CDR3 DNA reads TGTGCCAGCAGCCGTTCAGGGGTGGCGGAGACCCAGTACTTC.

The chain is built from TRBV29-1 and TRBJ2-7; TRBD2 might be the D (6 bases). CDR3 length: 12 amino acids. V was clipped by 6 bases and J by 3 bases, with 12 bases between them. Germline values: CDR1 SQVTM, CDR2 ANQGSEA. The DNA for the CDR3 is TGCAGCGTGGGGGGAGGAAACTACGAGCAGTACTTC. It encodes CSVGGGNYEQYF.

In its sample, this clone was seen a few times. This rearrangement joins TRBV5-1 to TRBJ1-6; D is undetermined. Germline loops: CDR1 SGHRS, CDR2 YFSETQ. This CDR3 has 15 residues. V was trimmed by 0 bases and J by 8 bases, leaving 12 bases between them. The CDR3 here is CASSLDTNLDSPLHF. CDR3 coding DNA: TGCGCCAGCAGCTTGGATACTAATTTGGATTCACCCCTCCACTTT.

This chain uses TRBV7-3 with TRBJ1-6; tentatively, D is TRBD1 (6 bases). The germline CDR1 and CDR2 sequences are SGHTA and FQGTGA. Trimming left V 0 bases short and J 8 bases short, with 20 bases between. The CDR3 has 18 amino acids. CDR3 sequence reads: CASSLTGRQGSSYSPLHF. CDR3 sequence (DNA): TGTGCCAGCAGCTTAACGGGTCGCCAGGGGAGTTCTTATTCACCCCTCCACTTT. The variable domain in full, completed from reference TRBV7-3 and TRBJ1-6, reads GAGVSQTPSNKVTEKGKYVELRCDPISGHTALYWYRQSLGQGPEFLIYFQGTGAADDSGLPNDRFFAVRPEGSVSTLKIQRTERGDSAVYLCASSLTGRQGSSYSPLHFGNGTRLTVT.

This clone came up a few times. This chain uses TRBV7-3 with TRBJ1-2; 7 nucleotides agree with TRBD1. CDR3 length equals 13 residues. Germline loops: CDR1 SGHTA, CDR2 FQGTGA. The junction had 4 bases not matched to a gene; V was cut back by 4 bases and J by 5 bases. CDR3 DNA sequence: TGTGCCAGCAGCTCTTACAGGGGTTATGGCTACACCTTC. Translated: CASSSYRGYGYTF.